This entry lists 3 T cell receptor beta chains sequenced from one sample in a study of T cells in Graves' hyperthyroidism and ophthalmopathy. Researchers amplified the TCR beta CDR3 regions from RNA transcripts. Carried out on the TCR CDR3, a first-round RT-PCR used the HTBI primer set. TCRdb redid the calling of the multiplex PCR reads with MiXCR, one entry per CDR3 protein. The repertoire consists of some 600,000 distinct CDR3 sequences, with about 15% occurring once and the leading ten covering about 5.8%. Source material: blood. Every receptor here comes from a woman in her 30s with Graves' hyperthyroidism that later progressed to Graves' ophthalmopathy.

The chain has TRBV20-1 and TRBJ2-7; possible D gene TRBD2, 5 bases. This CDR3 region has 12 residues. Trimming removed 0 bases from V and 6 bases from J, with 9 bases in between. From germline, CDR1 is DFQATT and CDR2 SNEGSKA (reference sequence). CDR3: CSARDTGSEQYF. Here the CDR3 DNA reads TGCAGTGCTAGAGATACGGGATCCGAGCAGTACTTC.

In this sample, this clonotype turned up many times. CDR3 in DNA: TGTGCCAGCGGCCCAAGGGGGCGCCCTGAAAAACTGTTTTTT. As protein: CASGPRGRPEKLFF. The chain links TRBV6-1 to TRBJ1-4; 7 bases are a match to TRBD1. In germline, CDR1 is MNHNS, CDR2 SASEGT. The J segment lost 7 bases and the V segment lost 8 bases, leaving 10 bases of the junction unmatched. This CDR3 is 14 amino acids long.

Ten or more counts support this clonotype. The genes are TRBV7-8 and TRBJ1-1; D unclear. The V gene's germline CDR1 is SGHVS and CDR2 FQNEAQ. Deletions cut 2 bases from V and 1 base from J, with 8 bases between. The CDR3 is made up of 14 amino acids. The CDR3 DNA sequence: TGTGCCAGCAGCTTAACCGACGCGAACACTGAAGCTTTCTTT. It yields the protein CASSLTDANTEAFF.